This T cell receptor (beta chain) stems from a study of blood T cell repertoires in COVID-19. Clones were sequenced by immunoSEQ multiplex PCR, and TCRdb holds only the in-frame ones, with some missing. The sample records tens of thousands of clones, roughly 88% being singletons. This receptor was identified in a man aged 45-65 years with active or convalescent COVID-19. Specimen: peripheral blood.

The DNA of the CDR3 is TGTGCCAGCTCATACGAATTAGCCGGGAGAGATGGCTACACCTTC. This gives the protein CASSYELAGRDGYTF. V and J are TRBV18 and TRBJ1-2; D remains ambiguous. CDR1 and CDR2 (germline): KGHSH, LQKENI. This CDR3 has 15 amino acids. Between the trimmed V and J ends, which lost 5 bases and 6 bases, there was a span of 19 bases.